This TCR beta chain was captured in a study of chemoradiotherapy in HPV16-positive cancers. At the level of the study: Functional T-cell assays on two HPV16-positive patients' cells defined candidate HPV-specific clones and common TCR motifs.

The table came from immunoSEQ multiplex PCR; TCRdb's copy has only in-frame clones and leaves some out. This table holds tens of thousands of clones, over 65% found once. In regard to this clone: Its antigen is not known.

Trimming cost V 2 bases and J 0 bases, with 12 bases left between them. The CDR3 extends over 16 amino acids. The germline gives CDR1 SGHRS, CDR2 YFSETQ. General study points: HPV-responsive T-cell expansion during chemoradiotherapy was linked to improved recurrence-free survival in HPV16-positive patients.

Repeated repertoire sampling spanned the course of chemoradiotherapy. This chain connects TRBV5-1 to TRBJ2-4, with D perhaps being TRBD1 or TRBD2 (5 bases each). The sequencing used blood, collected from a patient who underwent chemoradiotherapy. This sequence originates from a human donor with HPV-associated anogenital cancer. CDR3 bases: TGCGCCAGCAGCTTAAATGAGGGGATAGCCAAAAACATTCAGTACTTC. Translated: CASSLNEGIAKNIQYF.